These T cell receptor beta chains were read from a single sample in a study of T cell clones after liver transplantation. Sequencing was performed with immunoSEQ multiplex PCR; in TCRdb, only in-frame clones are kept and a portion is missing. The sample includes more than 75,000 clones, about 82% of them seen just once. The input for sequencing was CD4+ T cells from blood, taken 45 to 46 months after liver transplant. Receptor source: a human patient who received a liver transplant. The graft donor may have contributed some T cells. CDR3s include the opening cysteine and the closing phenylalanine or tryptophan. Fields, in order: J gene, clone size, V gene, D gene, CDR3 length, CDR3 DNA, CDR3 protein. A D gene is named only where the DNA matches it firmly. The size field is filled for only some rows; it gives once, few, many or a size class.

>TRBJ1-3|.|TRBV29-1|.|14
TGCAGCGCGGACGGTGGAAGGACTGGAAACACCATATATTTT
CSADGGRTGNTIYF
>TRBJ1-4|.|TRBV18|.|13
TGTGCCAGCTCACTCGACAGTAATGAAAAACTGTTTTTT
CASSLDSNEKLFF
>TRBJ1-2|.|TRBV10-3|.|14
TGTGCCACCCTGATCCGTTGGGGGAACTATGGCTACACCTTC
CATLIRWGNYGYTF
>TRBJ2-5|.|TRBV5-1|TRBD2|15
TGCGCCAGCAGCTGGGCATTAGCGGGAGGGGAGACCCAGTACTTC
CASSWALAGGETQYF
>TRBJ2-3|.|TRBV5-1|TRBD2|15
TGTGCCAGCAGCTCGGGACTAGCGGGATCAGATACGCAGTATTTT
CASSSGLAGSDTQYF
>TRBJ2-1|.|TRBV6-5|TRBD1|15
TGTGCCAGCACCCGGACAGGGGTTACCTACAATGAGCAGTTCTTC
CASTRTGVTYNEQFF
>TRBJ2-1|.|TRBV11-2|TRBD2|16
TGTGCCAGCAGCTTCAGCGGGAGGGGCTCCTACAATGAGCAGTTCTTC
CASSFSGRGSYNEQFF
>TRBJ2-2|.|TRBV19|TRBD2|16
TGTGCCAGTAGTATAGATCTAAGGGGACTAACCGGGGAGCTGTTTTTT
CASSIDLRGLTGELFF
>TRBJ1-4|once|TRBV9|TRBD1|19
TGTGCCAGCAGCGGACAAGGGGACAGGGATTGGTACGGGTATGAAAAACTGTTTTTT
CASSGQGDRDWYGYEKLFF
>TRBJ1-3|.|TRBV5-4|.|14
TGTGCCAGCAGCTGGGGCCGGGAAGGGAACACCATATATTTT
CASSWGREGNTIYF
>TRBJ1-2|.|TRBV20-1|TRBD1|11
TGCAGTGCTAGGACAGGGGATGGCTACACCTTC
CSARTGDGYTF
>TRBJ2-5|.|TRBV5-1|TRBD2|14
TGCGCCAGCAGCTATAGCGGGAGTGGAGAGACCCAGTACTTC
CASSYSGSGETQYF
>TRBJ2-7|.|TRBV7-2|.|13
TGTGCCAGCAGCTCCGGGCCCCAGGACGAGCAGTACTTC
CASSSGPQDEQYF
>TRBJ1-2|few|TRBV28|.|14
TGTGCCAGCAGTTTGACAATGGGGTTGATCGGCTACACCTTC
CASSLTMGLIGYTF
>TRBJ2-3|.|TRBV20-1|.|11
TGCAGTGCTAAAGTCCGCGATACGCAGTATTTT
CSAKVRDTQYF
>TRBJ2-2|.|TRBV9|.|14
TGTGCCAGCTCGGGACTTCAGAACACCGGGGAGCTGTTTTTT
CASSGLQNTGELFF
>TRBJ2-5|.|TRBV10-2|.|11
TGCGCCAGCAGTGAAGGGGAGACCCAGTACTTC
CASSEGETQYF
>TRBJ2-6|.|TRBV7-2|.|17
TGTGCCAGCAGCTTAGCGTTAGATTTCGGTGGGGCCAACGTCCTGACTTTC
CASSLALDFGGANVLTF
>TRBJ2-2|few|TRBV5-1|.|15
TGCGCCAGCAGCTTGGACGGCAGCCACACCGGGGAGCTGTTTTTT
CASSLDGSHTGELFF
>TRBJ1-2|.|TRBV11-2|.|13
TGTGCCAGCAGCCCCAGTGGTAACTATGGCTACACCTTC
CASSPSGNYGYTF
>TRBJ2-1|.|TRBV7-2|TRBD2|15
TGTGCCAGCAGCTTAGGCCTAGCGGGTTCCAATGAGCAGTTCTTC
CASSLGLAGSNEQFF
>TRBJ2-5|.|TRBV28|.|14
TGTGCCAGCAGTTCTCAGGAAGTGGTGGAGACCCAGTACTTC
CASSSQEVVETQYF
>TRBJ1-1|.|TRBV4-2|.|15
TGTGCCAGCAGCCAAGGGGGGGGACAGAACACTGAAGCTTTCTTT
CASSQGGGQNTEAFF
>TRBJ2-1|.|TRBV19|TRBD2|15
TGTGCCACACGAGGGACTAGCGTTTCCTACAATGAGCAGTTCTTC
CATRGTSVSYNEQFF
>TRBJ2-1|once|TRBV7-2|.|15
TGTGCCAGCAGCTTCGGACGCACTGGGTTGGGTGAGCAGTTCTTC
CASSFGRTGLGEQFF
>TRBJ1-3|.|TRBV28|TRBD1|16
TGTGCCAGCAGTCCACCAGGACAGGGTCGAGGAAACACCATATATTTT
CASSPPGQGRGNTIYF
>TRBJ1-5|.|TRBV28|.|14
TGTGCCAGCAGTCAATGGTCAGGGAATCAGCCCCAGCATTTT
CASSQWSGNQPQHF
>TRBJ2-7|.|TRBV2|.|14
TGTGCCAGCAGTGATGGCAAGGGATTTCACGAGCAGTACTTC
CASSDGKGFHEQYF
>TRBJ2-1|.|TRBV6-5|TRBD2|15
TGTGCCAGCAGCCGGGGCGGGGGAAGTGACAATGAGCAGTTCTTC
CASSRGGGSDNEQFF
>TRBJ2-7|.|TRBV18|.|15
TGTGCCAGCTCACCGACCGCCAGCCCGGCTGGAGAGCAGTACTTC
CASSPTASPAGEQYF
>TRBJ2-5|few|TRBV2|.|13
TGTGCCAGCATAATAATAGCTGAAGAGACCCAGTACTTC
CASIIIAEETQYF
>TRBJ1-1|.|TRBV27|TRBD1|19
TGTGCCAGCAGTTTAAAGACGAGACAGGGGATACCCTTCGGCACTGAAGCTTTCTTT
CASSLKTRQGIPFGTEAFF
>TRBJ1-2|.|TRBV2|.|12
TGTGCCAGCAAGGACACGAACTATGGCTACACCTTC
CASKDTNYGYTF
>TRBJ2-3|.|TRBV5-4|TRBD2|15
TGTGCCAGCAGCAGAGGGACTAGCGGGGGAGATACGCAGTATTTT
CASSRGTSGGDTQYF
>TRBJ2-4|.|TRBV18|TRBD1|14
TGTGCCAGCTCACCGAGGACAGGGGAAAACATTCAGTACTTC
CASSPRTGENIQYF
>TRBJ2-3|.|TRBV6-1|TRBD2|18
TGTGCCAGCAGTGAATCTTTTTGGGCGGGAGGGTCCAGGGATACGCAGTATTTT
CASSESFWAGGSRDTQYF
>TRBJ2-3|.|TRBV9|TRBD2|13
TGTGCCAGCAGCGTAGAGGGGACTAGGACGCAGTATTTT
CASSVEGTRTQYF
>TRBJ2-1|.|TRBV5-4|TRBD1|17
TGTGCCAGCAGCCCATCCGGGACAGGGGTCTCCTACAATGAGCAGTTCTTC
CASSPSGTGVSYNEQFF
>TRBJ1-5|.|TRBV19|.|14
TGTGCCAGTAGTCCCTCAAGGGCGGCGCTGGCCCAGCATTTT
CASSPSRAALAQHF
>TRBJ2-2|.|TRBV27|.|15
TGTGCCAGCTGGGGGAGACTAGCGAACACCGGGGAGCTGTTTTTT
CASWGRLANTGELFF
>TRBJ1-1|.|TRBV28|.|15
TGTGCCAGCAGTCGGGCCCCGGGCGGGAACACTGAAGCTTTCTTT
CASSRAPGGNTEAFF
>TRBJ1-2|.|TRBV4-3|.|16
TGCGCCAGCAGCCAAGAATTGAGAGGAGCTAACTATGGCTACACCTTC
CASSQELRGANYGYTF
>TRBJ1-3|.|TRBV30|TRBD1|15
TGTGCCTGCCCGGGGGGACAGGGCGATGGAAACACCATATATTTT
CACPGGQGDGNTIYF
>TRBJ1-2|.|TRBV28|TRBD1|18
TGTGCCAGCAGAGGTCCTACGCCGGGACAGGGGACAGGCTATGGCTACACCTTC
CASRGPTPGQGTGYGYTF
>TRBJ2-7|.|TRBV12-2|.|17
TGTGCAAGTCGCTCGAGACTAGCGGGAGGGTCCTCCTACGAGCAGTACTTC
CASRSRLAGGSSYEQYF
>TRBJ2-2|.|TRBV9|TRBD1|19
TGTGCCAGCAGCGTAGGTCCCGGGGGGGACAGGGGCTACACCGGGGAGCTGTTTTTT
CASSVGPGGDRGYTGELFF
>TRBJ1-1|.|TRBV6-6|.|13
TGTGCCAGCAGTTCCCCGGGGCGACGGTTAGCTTTCTTT
CASSSPGRRLAFF
>TRBJ2-7|.|TRBV7-2|.|11
TGTGCCAGCAGCTTAGTAGCGGCGATGTACTTC
CASSLVAAMYF
>TRBJ2-1|many|TRBV29-1|.|12
TGCAGCGGAGGGGCCTTCAACAATGAGCAGTTCTTC
CSGGAFNNEQFF
>TRBJ1-2|.|TRBV12-5|.|14
TGTGCTAGTGGTTTGGTAGTCAGGGCGCGTGGCTACACCTTC
CASGLVVRARGYTF
>TRBJ1-5|.|TRBV27|.|14
TGTGCCAGCAGTTTAAGAGACAACAATCAGCCCCAGCATTTT
CASSLRDNNQPQHF
>TRBJ2-7|once|TRBV18|TRBD2|13
TGTGCCAGCTCACCACAAGGGGAGGGCGAGCAGTACTTC
CASSPQGEGEQYF
>TRBJ1-3|.|TRBV28|.|15
TGTGCCAGCAGTCCCCGGGGTGTTGGGGGAAACACCATATATTTT
CASSPRGVGGNTIYF
>TRBJ1-1|.|TRBV18|.|13
TGTGCCAGCACCCGGACAAGGGGGGCTGAAGCTTTCTTT
CASTRTRGAEAFF
>TRBJ2-5|.|TRBV28|.|16
TGTGCCAGCAGTTTAGGCAAAGGGGGGAGAGGAGAGACCCAGTACTTC
CASSLGKGGRGETQYF
>TRBJ2-6|.|TRBV5-1|.|17
TGCGCCAGCAGCAGTAGGACGTTAAGCTCTGGGGCCAACGTCCTGACTTTC
CASSSRTLSSGANVLTF
>TRBJ1-1|many|TRBV2|.|15
TGTGCCAGCACTACACGATACACCCTGAACACTGAAGCTTTCTTT
CASTTRYTLNTEAFF
>TRBJ2-1|.|TRBV7-8|.|20
TGTGCCAGCAGCTTAGTGGGGCTTAGCGCCGGAGTAAGCTCCTACAATGAGCAGTTCTTC
CASSLVGLSAGVSSYNEQFF
>TRBJ1-1|.|TRBV2|.|14
TGTGCCAGCAGTGGAAGGGTAGGTAGCACTGAAGCTTTCTTT
CASSGRVGSTEAFF
>TRBJ2-1|.|TRBV5-6|TRBD2|15
TGTGCCAGCAGCTTCGGGCTAGCGGACAACAATGAGCAGTTCTTC
CASSFGLADNNEQFF